This T cell receptor (beta chain) was observed in a study of blood T cell repertoires in COVID-19. Study background: Whether acute or convalescent, the COVID-19 samples came from the United States, Italy and Spain.

Germline trimming cut 5 bases from V and 2 bases from J; bases unmatched to any gene: 2. This CDR3 is built from 14 residues. Per the germline V gene, CDR1 is ENHRY and CDR2 is SYGVKD. Data came from immunoSEQ multiplex PCR; TCRdb stores just in-frame clones and leaves some out. The sample includes 320,000 or so clones, approximately 91% seen only once; the top ten take about 5.2%. This TCR came from a man in his fifties or sixties who had recovered from COVID-19. The source material was PBMCs or T cells enriched from blood (not recorded which). This chain links TRBV10-3 with TRBJ1-5, with TRBD1 matching 8 bases. CDR3 bases: TGTGCCATCAGTCCGGGACAGGGCAATCAGCCCCAGCATTTT. Translated: CAISPGQGNQPQHF.